The source of this TCR beta chain is a study of cytomegalovirus exposure and HLA in healthy donors. Whole-study findings and limits: Cytomegalovirus-associated TCR beta chains were listed, numbering 150 to 200. Reported performance of the classifier showed diagnosis of cytomegalovirus status with high specificity and sensitivity.

Germline V gives CDR1 MDHEN, CDR2 SYDVKM. The ends were cut back, 5 bases at V and 3 bases at J, with 13 bases in the middle. This CDR3 spans 15 amino acids. It was with 60 Vbeta and 13 Jbeta primers that the PCR ran. Using immunoSEQ multiplex PCR, the repertoire was profiled, and TCRdb retains in-frame clones only, with some absent. The sample records roughly 150,000 clones, approximately 71% being singletons. Concerning this clone itself: Its antigen is still unknown.

The chain employs TRBV28 and TRBJ1-4; possible D gene TRBD1, 6 bases. This clonotype was sampled from a man aged 25-45 years in good health and CMV-seropositive. Sample: PBMCs. Here the CDR3 reads CASSPRGHPNEKLFF. The CDR3 DNA reads TGTGCCAGCAGTCCCCGGGGACATCCTAATGAAAAACTGTTTTTT.